This T cell receptor beta chain was recovered during a study of shared clonotypes between healthy human individuals (dated by TCRdb to the early 2020s). The study in broad terms: Three men and two women, aged 18 to 49 years, made up the cohort. For each donor, CD4 naive and CD4 memory were each run on three plates, CD8 naive on two plates, and CD8 memory on one plate. To estimate repertoire size and how much clonotypes are shared between individuals, the study performed deep sequencing of blood TCR repertoires from a few healthy adults. Between about 0.8 and 9 billion PBMCs per donor were obtained by leukapheresis. Libraries were prepared and TCR repertoires were sequenced by different laboratories using diverse techniques, in order to increase sequencing depth and limit assay-specific biases.

Points on this clone: There is no known antigen for this receptor. Base qualities are missing; no much larger clone stands one base away.

Including the terminal cysteine and phenylalanine, the CDR3 comprises 15 residues. Left in the record is the CDR3 DNA by itself, 45 bases read in frame from the first base. V lost 6 bases and J lost 0 bases, and the count of bases not matched to a germline gene is 7. The germline V gene encodes CDR1 MNHEY and CDR2 SVGAGI. Using the deep immunoSEQ assay, TCR CDR3 regions were amplified from genomic DNA by multiplex PCR. Extracted genomic DNA from each cell subset was spread evenly across all wells of several immunoSEQ 96-well plates, with each plate serving as a replicate. For sorted subsets, each replicate PCR was loaded with roughly 190 ng genomic DNA, equivalent to 30,000 or so T cell genomes. The purified libraries were quantified using a Qubit 3.0 fluorometer, sized with a Bioanalyzer 2100, and then quantified again using the KAPA Library Quantification kit. Every immunoSEQ 96-well plate was sequenced on a dedicated single-read 150-cycle Illumina NextSeq 550 flow cell. From the authors' description of their analysis: Because the immunoSEQ output held only junctional sequences and lacked quality scores, the filtering could not match the filtering applied to full-length reads. Sequences were annotated with PyIR, a Python wrapper for IgBLAST v1.9, and V/J genes and CDR3 were assigned using IMGT germline references. Reads were removed for weak V/J assignments (E-value above 1e-6), missing CDR3, stop codons, out-of-frame junctions, or ambiguous translated residues. V3J clonotypes were defined as sequences sharing the same inferred V gene, J gene, and CDR3 amino acid sequence. The percentage overlap between two repertoires was calculated by dividing the number of shared unique clonotypes by the size of the smaller repertoire. Richness of each repertoire was evaluated using RTK rarefaction, the Chao1 estimator, and Recon v2.1 estimates of unobserved clonotypes. For all TCRbeta clonotypes obtained by the gDNA method from a handful of donors, generation probabilities were computed with OLGA. TCRdb mirrors the immuneACCESS table, restricted to in-frame sequences. Some clones are absent from its copies; in checked studies, under half trace to an unresolved V gene, and the reason for the others is unknown. V, J and clone size were drawn from that table, and D and trimming were deduced from the DNA. This sample has over a million clones in its table, and roughly 96% of those were observed once. The ten largest make up about 1% of the sample.

What the authors observed across the whole study: The genetic and exposure-history diversity represented was limited by the small number of donors. Sampling was restricted to blood, and TCR repertoires in tissue are likely to differ from TCR repertoires in blood. Even with the large sequencing depth, rarefaction of the sorted-subset datasets indicated that sequencing was incomplete. Larger estimated clonotype richness was generally found for naive subsets than for memory subsets. When several donors were compared, the shared fraction of clonotypes was roughly 4.8% for naive CD4, about 4% for naive CD8, 2.3% for memory CD4, and roughly 0.4% for memory CD8. Based on pairwise subsampling, the degree of clonotype sharing among donors was expected to be affected by sequencing depth. Compared with non-shared clonotypes, clonotypes shared by all four sorted-subset donors had higher generation probabilities.

Healthy HIV-negative adults with no recently reported acute infections or vaccinations were included as donors. All donors were Caucasian adults living in Nashville, Tennessee, USA. CD4+ T cells were enriched by magnetic negative selection, after which naive cells were positively selected on CD45RA and the negative fraction was taken as the memory subset. Blood was collected by leukapheresis, and PBMCs were isolated by Ficoll-Histopaque density gradient centrifugation and then cryopreserved in liquid nitrogen vapor phase. Analytical flow cytometry was used to check the purity and quantity of each magnetically sorted T cell population. Genomic DNA was isolated from each sorted fraction and quantified by UV absorbance on a Nanodrop 2000c.

Sequencing was done on a sample of naive CD4+ T cells sorted from blood. The sample's cell subset or site label, decoded: CD45RA+ positively selected. This sequence was found in a man aged 25 to 40 in good health. This sequence uses TRBV6-5 and TRBJ1-2; TRBD1 lines up with 7 middle nucleotides. The CDR3 loop reads CASRSQGRANYGYTF. The nucleotides read TGTGCCAGCAGATCACAGGGGCGGGCTAACTATGGCTACACCTTC.